This is a list of T cell receptor beta chains from one sample in a study of Ad26.COV2.S vaccination and SARS-CoV-2 variants. The repertoire was sequenced with immunoSEQ multiplex PCR; TCRdb's copy has only in-frame clones and lacks some. This sample yields about 380,000 clones, of which under 90% are seen a single time; nearly 7.5% belongs to the top ten. The material was peripheral blood, obtained in a trial of Ad26.COV2.S vaccine versus placebo. The receptor source for this set is a person between 18 and 65 years old who received the Ad26.COV2.S COVID-19 vaccine or a placebo. The CDR3 runs from the conserved cysteine through the conserved F or W. The order of the fields is D gene, clone size, J gene, V gene, CDR3 DNA, CDR3 protein. A D gene is named only where the DNA matches it firmly. The size entry is marked missing in some rows and otherwise reads once, few, many or a size class.

NA,NA,TRBJ1-5,TRBV30,TGTGCCTGGAGTGTAGAGGGGCTCCAGCCCCAGCATTTT,CAWSVEGLQPQHF
NA,NA,TRBJ2-5,TRBV11-3,TGTGCCAGCAGCTTACGCAGGGCAGAGACCCAGTACTTC,CASSLRRAETQYF
TRBD2,NA,TRBJ2-7,TRBV11-3,TGTGCCAGCAGCCTGACTAGCGGGAGTACCTACGAGCAGTACTTC,CASSLTSGSTYEQYF
NA,NA,TRBJ2-7,TRBV6-5,TGTGCCAGCAAGGGGGGCCGCTCCTACGAGCAGTACTTC,CASKGGRSYEQYF
TRBD2,NA,TRBJ2-1,TRBV7-2,TGTGCCAGCAGCTTTAAGTTGGGACTAGCGGTTTACAATGAGCAGTTCTTC,CASSFKLGLAVYNEQFF
TRBD1,NA,TRBJ1-2,TRBV11-3,TGTGCCAGCAGCATACAGGGGGCGGGTGGCTACACCTTC,CASSIQGAGGYTF
NA,NA,TRBJ2-5,TRBV5-4,TGTGCCAGCAGCCCAAGGGGTACGGAGACCCAGTACTTC,CASSPRGTETQYF
TRBD2,NA,TRBJ2-7,TRBV30,TGTGCCTGGACTAGAGCGGGAGTGCCCTCCTACGAGCAGTACTTC,CAWTRAGVPSYEQYF
TRBD2,NA,TRBJ2-7,TRBV6-5,TGTGCCAGCAGACGGGAACTAGCGGGGGCCTACGAGCAGTACTTC,CASRRELAGAYEQYF
TRBD2,NA,TRBJ2-5,TRBV5-6,TGTGCCAGCAGCTTGGAGACTAGCGGGAGTTGGGAGACCCAGTACTTC,CASSLETSGSWETQYF
NA,NA,TRBJ2-3,TRBV3-1/TRBV3-2,TGTGCCAGCAGCCAAGATCAGGATACGCAGTATTTT,CASSQDQDTQYF
TRBD1,NA,TRBJ2-2,TRBV2,TGTGCCAGCAGGAAAGGTCCGGGACAGATAATTGCGAACACCGGGGAGCTGTTTTTT,CASRKGPGQIIANTGELFF
NA,NA,TRBJ1-5,TRBV4-3,TGCGCCAGCAGCCAAGAAAAAGGGGCGTACAATCAGCCCCAGCATTTT,CASSQEKGAYNQPQHF
TRBD1,NA,TRBJ1-4,TRBV23-1,TGCGCCAGCAGTCCCGATGACAGGGGTGTTAATGAAAAACTGTTTTTT,CASSPDDRGVNEKLFF
NA,NA,TRBJ1-3,TRBV5-4,TGTGCCAGCAGCTTGGACGGGGCCGGAAACACCATATATTTT,CASSLDGAGNTIYF
NA,NA,TRBJ1-4,TRBV10-3,TGTGCCATCAGTGAGACCACAAGGGAAAAACTGTTTTTT,CAISETTREKLFF
NA,NA,TRBJ1-1,TRBV7-3,TGTGCCAGCAGCTGTAGGCCCCATACCGACAACATGAACACTGAAGCTTTCTTT,CASSCRPHTDNMNTEAFF
TRBD2,NA,TRBJ2-1,TRBV7-3,TGTGCCAGCAGCTCAAAAGGGCTAGCGGGAGGTCATTCCTACAATGAGCAGTTCTTC,CASSSKGLAGGHSYNEQFF
NA,once,TRBJ2-1,TRBV6-5,TGTGCCAGCACCCAGGTGGGAAAGGATGAGCAGTTCTTC,CASTQVGKDEQFF
NA,NA,TRBJ1-5,TRBV4-1,TGCGCCAGCAGCCCCCGGGGATCGGGGCCCTCCCAGCATTTT,CASSPRGSGPSQHF
NA,NA,TRBJ2-2,TRBV5-4,TGTGCCAGCAGACCCTACACTAACGGGGAGCTGTTTTTT,CASRPYTNGELFF
NA,NA,TRBJ2-2,TRBV4-1,TGCGCCAGCAGCTCTATCCACAGGAACACCGGGGAGCTGTTTTTT,CASSSIHRNTGELFF
NA,NA,TRBJ1-1,TRBV5-1,TGCGCCAGCAGTCCCGAGGGACACGTGAACACTGAAGCTTTCTTT,CASSPEGHVNTEAFF
TRBD1,NA,TRBJ1-2,TRBV7-8,TGTGCCAGCAGCCACGGGACAGGGGATGGCTACACCTTC,CASSHGTGDGYTF
NA,NA,TRBJ2-4,TRBV18,TGTGCCAGCTCACCAGGGGGGATTGTCGACAAAAACATTCAGTACTTC,CASSPGGIVDKNIQYF
TRBD2,NA,TRBJ2-3,TRBV3-1/TRBV3-2,TGTGCCAGCAGCCAAGATCGGACTAGCCGGAACACAGATACGCAGTATTTT,CASSQDRTSRNTDTQYF
NA,NA,TRBJ1-6,TRBV19,TGTGCCAGTAGTACAGGGAGAAGCTCCTATAATTCACCCCTCCACTTT,CASSTGRSSYNSPLHF
TRBD1,NA,TRBJ2-7,TRBV18,TGTGCCAGCTCACCGACAGGGATCTCCTACGAGCAGTACTTC,CASSPTGISYEQYF
TRBD2,NA,TRBJ2-3,TRBV6-6,TGTGCCAGCAGTTACTCGAGGGGAGGGGCAGATACGCAGTATTTT,CASSYSRGGADTQYF
NA,NA,TRBJ2-1,TRBV7-3,TGTGCCAGCAGCTTAGTCCCGAGCTCCTACAATGAGCAGTTCTTC,CASSLVPSSYNEQFF
TRBD1,NA,TRBJ1-4,TRBV5-6,TGTGCCAGCAGTCGGACAGGGATTGAAAAACTGTTTTTT,CASSRTGIEKLFF
NA,NA,TRBJ1-1,TRBV10-3,TGTGCCATCAGTGAGTCAATAGGGACACTGGGGGTAATGAACACTGAAGCTTTCTTT,CAISESIGTLGVMNTEAFF
NA,NA,TRBJ1-3,TRBV3-1/TRBV3-2,TGTGCCAGCAGCCAAGAACAGGGCTTCTCTGGAAACACCATATATTTT,CASSQEQGFSGNTIYF
NA,NA,TRBJ1-1,TRBV29-1,TGCAGCGTTGAAGTAGGAGGGGTGAACACTGAAGCTTTCTTT,CSVEVGGVNTEAFF
NA,NA,TRBJ2-1,TRBV6-5,TGTGCCAGCAAATTGCTCGTAAGCTCCTACAATGAGCAGTTCTTC,CASKLLVSSYNEQFF
NA,NA,TRBJ2-7,TRBV5-1,TGCGCCAGCAGCTTACCCCCAGCAGGTTCGGGCGAGCAGTACTTC,CASSLPPAGSGEQYF
NA,once,TRBJ2-1,TRBV7-2,TGTGCCAGCAGCTTGGACTGGGGCCCCTACAATGAGCAGTTCTTC,CASSLDWGPYNEQFF
NA,NA,TRBJ1-2,TRBV12-3/TRBV12-4,TGTGCCAGCAGCGCGAGGGGGACCGGGGGCTACACCTTC,CASSARGTGGYTF
NA,once,TRBJ2-4,TRBV21-1,TGTGCCAGCAGTAGAATAGCCAAAAACATTCAGTACTTC,CASSRIAKNIQYF
NA,NA,TRBJ1-2,TRBV7-3,TGTGCCAGCACCCCCCAGCCCTCTAACTATGGCTACACCTTC,CASTPQPSNYGYTF
TRBD1,NA,TRBJ1-2,TRBV7-6,TGTGCCAGCAGCTTGTCGGGGACAGGGGATGGCTACACCTTC,CASSLSGTGDGYTF
TRBD1,NA,TRBJ2-7,TRBV6-5,TGTGCCACGTCACAGGGGAGAGCCTACGAGCAGTACTTC,CATSQGRAYEQYF
NA,NA,TRBJ1-5,TRBV6-5,TGTGCCAGCAGTTACGGGGGGGGAGGTCATCCCCAGCATTTT,CASSYGGGGHPQHF
NA,NA,TRBJ1-2,TRBV15,TGTGCCACCAGCATAGATACCCTCAATCTTGGCTACACCTTC,CATSIDTLNLGYTF
NA,NA,TRBJ2-3,TRBV4-3,TGCGCCAGCAGCCTTGGACGTACTACAGATACGCAGTATTTT,CASSLGRTTDTQYF
NA,NA,TRBJ1-1,TRBV18,TGTGCCAGCTCACCTAGACAGGCGAGTGAAGCTTTCTTT,CASSPRQASEAFF
TRBD1,NA,TRBJ2-1,TRBV11-2,TGTGCCAGCAGCTTGGGACAGGCCTACAATGAGCAGTTCTTC,CASSLGQAYNEQFF
TRBD1,NA,TRBJ1-1,TRBV19,TGTGCCAGTCGCCTCCTGACAGGGTTCGGGAACACTGAAGCTTTCTTT,CASRLLTGFGNTEAFF
NA,NA,TRBJ2-2,TRBV3-1/TRBV3-2,TGTGCCAGCAGCCAAGACGGGGATGGGGCCGGGGAGCTGTTTTTT,CASSQDGDGAGELFF
NA,NA,TRBJ2-1,TRBV20-1,TGCAGCGCGTTTGTGAATGAGCAGTTCTTC,CSAFVNEQFF
TRBD1,NA,TRBJ1-5,TRBV12-3/TRBV12-4,TGTGCCAGCAGTTTACAGGGGGGACAGCCCCAGCATTTT,CASSLQGGQPQHF
NA,NA,TRBJ2-5,TRBV5-1,TGCGCCAGCAGCCCGGGGATCAGCGAGACCCAGTACTTC,CASSPGISETQYF
NA,NA,TRBJ2-7,TRBV4-1,TGCGCCAGCAGCCAAGGTGGGGTTAAGTACTTC,CASSQGGVKYF